This T cell receptor (beta chain) was documented in a study of Graves' ophthalmopathy and Graves' hyperthyroidism. The table lists this clonotype with a few counts. Antigen specificity is unknown. Using RNA transcripts, the TCR beta CDR3 regions were amplified. After a first-round RT-PCR with HTBI primers, a second-round multiplex PCR was run. TCRdb used MiXCR to reprocess the multiplex PCR reads, holding one entry per CDR3 protein. The data show roughly 700,000 distinct CDR3 sequences, approximately 40% seen once. The ends were cut back, 9 bases at V and 6 bases at J, with 2 bases in the middle. Germline V CDR1 and CDR2: SEHNR, FQNEAQ (reference sequence). This CDR3 comprises 9 residues. Study conclusions and caveats: At around 65% sensitivity and 72% to 75% specificity, the model predicted progression of the ophthalmopathy.

The chain is built from TRBV7-9 and TRBJ2-2; the D is unclear. This TCR was recovered from an adult man with Graves' ophthalmopathy. Sample: peripheral blood. Written as DNA, the CDR3 is TGTGCCAGTGCCGGGGAGCTGTTTTTT. This encodes CASAGELFF.